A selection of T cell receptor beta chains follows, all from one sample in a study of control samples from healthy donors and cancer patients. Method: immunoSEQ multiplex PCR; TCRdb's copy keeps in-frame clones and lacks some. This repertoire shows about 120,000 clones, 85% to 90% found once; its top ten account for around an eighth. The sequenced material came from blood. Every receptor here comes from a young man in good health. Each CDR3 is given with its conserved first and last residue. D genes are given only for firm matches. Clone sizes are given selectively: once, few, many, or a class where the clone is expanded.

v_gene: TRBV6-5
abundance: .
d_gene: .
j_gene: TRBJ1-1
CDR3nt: TGTGCCAGCAGCCCCGGTCTGGGACTTGAAGCTTTCTTT
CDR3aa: CASSPGLGLEAFF

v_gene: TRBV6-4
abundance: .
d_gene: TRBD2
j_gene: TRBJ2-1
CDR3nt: TGTGCCAGCAGTTCCGGGACTAGCGGGGACAATGAGCAGTTCTTC
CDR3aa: CASSSGTSGDNEQFF

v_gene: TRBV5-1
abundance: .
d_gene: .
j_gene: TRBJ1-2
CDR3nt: TGCGCCAGCAGCTTTGAGGGTCAGACCTATGGCTACACCTTC
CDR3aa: CASSFEGQTYGYTF

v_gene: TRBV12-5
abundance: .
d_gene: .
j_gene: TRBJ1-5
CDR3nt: TGTGCTAGTTGTCAGGGAGACGCCAATCAGCCCCAGCATTTT
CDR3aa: CASCQGDANQPQHF

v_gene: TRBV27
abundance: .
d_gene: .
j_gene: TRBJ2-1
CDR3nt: TGTGCCAGCAGTGGAGACTTGAGGGGGGTCTACAATGAGCAGTTCTTC
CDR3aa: CASSGDLRGVYNEQFF

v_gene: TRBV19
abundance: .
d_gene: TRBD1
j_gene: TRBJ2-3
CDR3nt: TGTGCCAGTAGTACCGGACAGGGCACACCCACAGATACGCAGTATTTT
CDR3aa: CASSTGQGTPTDTQYF

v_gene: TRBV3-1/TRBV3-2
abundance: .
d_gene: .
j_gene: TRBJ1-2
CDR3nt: TGTGCCAGCAGCCAAGCCAAAGGGGAAGGCTACACCTTC
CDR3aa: CASSQAKGEGYTF

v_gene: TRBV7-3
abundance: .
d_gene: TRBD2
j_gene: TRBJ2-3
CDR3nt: TGTGCCAGCAGCCTCGCTAGCGGGGGAAAAGGCACAGATACGCAGTATTTT
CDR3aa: CASSLASGGKGTDTQYF

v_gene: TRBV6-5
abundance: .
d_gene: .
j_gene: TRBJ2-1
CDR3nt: TGTGCCAGCAGGGTCGGACAGTACAATGAGCAGTTCTTC
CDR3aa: CASRVGQYNEQFF

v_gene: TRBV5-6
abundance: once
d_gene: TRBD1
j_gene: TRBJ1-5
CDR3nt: TGTGCCAGCATTACAGGGGGCAGACAGCCCCAGCATTTT
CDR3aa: CASITGGRQPQHF

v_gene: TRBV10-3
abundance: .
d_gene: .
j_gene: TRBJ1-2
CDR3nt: TGTGCCATCAATGGACAAGATCCTAACTATGGCTACACCTTC
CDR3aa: CAINGQDPNYGYTF

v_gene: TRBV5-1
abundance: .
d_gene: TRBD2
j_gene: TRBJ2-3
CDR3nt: TGCGCCAGCAGCTTGGAGGTGCGGGGGTTCACAGATACGCAGTATTTT
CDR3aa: CASSLEVRGFTDTQYF

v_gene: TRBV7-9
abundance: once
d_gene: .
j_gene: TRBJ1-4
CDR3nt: TGTGCCAGCAGCTTAGATGGCAGCGAAAGTGGGAAACTGTTTTTT
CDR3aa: CASSLDGSESGKLFF

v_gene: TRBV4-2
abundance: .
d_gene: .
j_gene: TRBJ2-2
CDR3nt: TGTGCCAGCAGCCAAGATTCTGGGCCCGGGGAGCTGTTTTTT
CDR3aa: CASSQDSGPGELFF

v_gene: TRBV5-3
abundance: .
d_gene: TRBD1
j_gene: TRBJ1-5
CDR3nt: TGTGCCAGAAGCTATGAAAGGACAGGGAGGCACGCGAAAGGCAATCAGCCCCAGCATTTT
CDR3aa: CARSYERTGRHAKGNQPQHF

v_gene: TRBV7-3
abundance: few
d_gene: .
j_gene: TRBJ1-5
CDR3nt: TGTGCCAGCAGCTTGGGCCTCAATCAGCCCCAGCATTTT
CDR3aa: CASSLGLNQPQHF

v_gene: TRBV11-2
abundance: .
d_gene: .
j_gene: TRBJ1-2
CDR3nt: TGTGCCAGCAGCGATGGAGGGGCGAACTATGGCTACACCTTC
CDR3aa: CASSDGGANYGYTF

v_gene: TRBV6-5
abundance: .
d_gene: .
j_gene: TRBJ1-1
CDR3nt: TGTGCCAGCAGTTACTCGAGTGGGGGGTCGGGCACTGAAGCTTTCTTT
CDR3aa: CASSYSSGGSGTEAFF

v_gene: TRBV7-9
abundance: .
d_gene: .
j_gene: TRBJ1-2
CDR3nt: TGTGCCAGCAGCTTAGAAGTCACATTTAACTATGGCTACACCTTC
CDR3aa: CASSLEVTFNYGYTF

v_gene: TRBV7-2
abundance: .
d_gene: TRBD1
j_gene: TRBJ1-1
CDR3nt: TGTGCCAGCAGCTCCGCCGGGACAGTGAACACTGAAGCTTTCTTT
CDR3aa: CASSSAGTVNTEAFF

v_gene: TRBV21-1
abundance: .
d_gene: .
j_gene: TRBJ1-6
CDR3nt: TGTGCCAGCAGCAACGGGACTCCTAGCACCACCTATAATTCACCCCTCCACTTT
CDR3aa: CASSNGTPSTTYNSPLHF

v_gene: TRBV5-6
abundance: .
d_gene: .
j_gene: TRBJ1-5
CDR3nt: TGTGCCAGCAGCTTTGGTGGCAGCAATAGCAATCAGCCCCAGCATTTT
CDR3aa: CASSFGGSNSNQPQHF

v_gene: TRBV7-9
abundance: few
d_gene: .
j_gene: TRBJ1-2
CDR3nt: TGTGCCAGCAGCGCAGAGACAGGAAACTATGGCTACACCTTC
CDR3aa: CASSAETGNYGYTF

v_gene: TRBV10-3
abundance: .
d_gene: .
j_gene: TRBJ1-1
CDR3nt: TGTGCCCTTCGGACGGAGATGAACACTGAAGCTTTCTTT
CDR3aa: CALRTEMNTEAFF

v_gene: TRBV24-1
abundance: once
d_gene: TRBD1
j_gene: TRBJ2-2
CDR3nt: TGTGCCACCAGTGACTGGGGGACAGGGAACACCGGGGAGCTGTTTTTT
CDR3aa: CATSDWGTGNTGELFF

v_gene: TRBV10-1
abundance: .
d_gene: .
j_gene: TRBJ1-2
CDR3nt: TGCGCCAGCAGCAACCTCGTTTTGGACCACTACACCTTC
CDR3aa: CASSNLVLDHYTF